This T cell receptor (beta chain) came from a study of PD-1 and CTLA-4 blockade in melanoma. This clone was counted a single time. The assay was immunoSEQ multiplex PCR, and TCRdb's table has in-frame clones only and misses some. This table has 32,000 or so clones, around nine tenths appearing once. The receptor comes from a human donor with melanoma. Sequencing used CD8+ T cells from peripheral blood, obtained before anti-PD-1 treatment.

The CDR3 reads CASSLRAGLREQFF. The CDR3 coding sequence is TGTGCCAGCAGCTTACGAGCGGGATTACGTGAGCAGTTCTTC. The chain links TRBV13 to TRBJ2-1; 7 positions agree with TRBD2. This CDR3 region has 14 residues. Germline V gives CDR1 PRHDT, CDR2 FYEKMQ (reference sequence). Germline trimming cut 2 bases from V and 9 bases from J; bases unmatched to any gene: 7.